The 20 T cell receptor beta chains presented below share a single source sample, sequenced in a study of cytomegalovirus exposure and HLA in healthy donors. The study ran its PCR with 60 Vbeta and 13 Jbeta primers. Produced via immunoSEQ multiplex PCR; TCRdb's table is partial and in-frame only. The sample records around 110,000 clones, 70% to 80% being singletons. Material for sequencing was PBMCs. These receptors were taken from a boy aged 5 to 17 in good health and CMV-seronegative.

V usage is TRBV19 and J usage is TRBJ1-1; TRBD1 might be the D (6 bases). The germline gives CDR1 LNHDA, CDR2 SQIVND (reference sequence). The CDR3 is made up of 13 amino acids. V lost 5 bases to trimming and J lost 4 bases, with 11 bases between them. CDR3 sequence reads: CASSLRGGTEAFF. The CDR3 DNA is TGTGCCAGTAGTTTAAGGGGGGGCACTGAAGCTTTCTTT.

The chain employs TRBV28 and TRBJ1-2; weak D call: TRBD1 (5 bases). The CDR3 totals 14 residues. Germline CDR1 reads MDHEN; CDR2 reads SYDVKM. Between the trimmed V and J ends, which lost 5 bases and 1 base, there was a span of 11 bases. CDR3 bases: TGTGCCAGCAGTATCCCGGGGGGTAACTATGGCTACACCTTC. Its protein is CASSIPGGNYGYTF.

This clone was seen a few times. The V call is TRBV7-9, the J call TRBJ2-3, with TRBD2 identical over 12 bases. CDR1 and CDR2 (germline): SEHNR, FQNEAQ (reference sequence). The CDR3 extends over 16 amino acids. After removal of 5 bases from V and 3 bases from J, the junction contained 6 bases not matched to a gene. The CDR3 loop is CASSPGTSGLTDTQYF. The CDR3 DNA sequence: TGTGCCAGCAGCCCCGGGACTAGCGGGTTGACAGATACGCAGTATTTT.

This clone was counted once. This rearrangement joins TRBV7-2 to TRBJ2-7, with unresolved D. The V end was cut by 2 bases, the J end by 4 bases, with 6 bases between. The CDR3 contains 12 residues. The V gene's germline CDR1 is SGHTA and CDR2 FQGNSA. The CDR3 region is CASSLLRYEQYF. CDR3 DNA: TGTGCCAGCAGCTTACTGCGATACGAGCAGTACTTC.

The chain employs TRBV4-1 and TRBJ2-5; 7 bases agree with TRBD1. V was clipped by 1 base and J by 2 bases; unmatched bases: 7. The CDR3 length is 16 residues. Looked up from germline, CDR1 is MGHRA and CDR2 is YSYEKL. The CDR3 region has the DNA TGCGCCAGCAGCCAAGTCGTCGTCAGGGGGCAAGAGACCCAGTACTTC. This translates into CASSQVVVRGQETQYF.

This clone was seen more than once but under ten times. V usage is TRBV5-6 and J usage is TRBJ2-7; D unclear. Trimming left V 4 bases short and J 2 bases short, with 4 bases between. Germline CDR1 reads SGHDT; CDR2 reads YYEEEE. There are 11 residues in the CDR3. The DNA of the CDR3 is TGTGCCAGCAGCACTGCCTACGAGCAGTACTTC. It is translated as CASSTAYEQYF. The variable domain in full, completed from reference TRBV5-6 and TRBJ2-7, reads DAGVTQSPTHLIKTRGQQVTLRCSPKSGHDTVSWYQQALGQGPQFIFQYYEEEERQRGNFPDRFSGHQFPNYSSELNVNALLLGDSALYLCASSTAYEQYFGPGTRLTVT.

This clone has a handful of counts. The chain is built from TRBV5-6 and TRBJ2-7; possible D gene TRBD2, 6 bases. V shed 5 bases and J shed 0 bases, with 12 bases lying between them. The CDR3 is 14 amino acids. The germline gives CDR1 SGHDT, CDR2 YYEEEE. The CDR3 DNA reads as TGTGCCAGCAGGCGGGGTTCGCTCTCCTACGAGCAGTACTTC. This encodes CASRRGSLSYEQYF.

The chain carries TRBV5-1 and TRBJ1-2; D is unclear. The CDR3 is 15 amino acids. Trimming took 4 bases from V and 4 from J, leaving 17 bases between them. The germline V gene encodes CDR1 SGHRS and CDR2 YFSETQ. This chain's CDR3 is CASSVDGGHIYGYTF. In nucleotides, the CDR3 is TGCGCCAGCAGCGTGGACGGCGGGCATATCTATGGCTACACCTTC.

The DNA of the CDR3 is TGCGCCAGCAGCCCCCGGCAGGGCACAGATACGCAGTATTTT. As protein: CASSPRQGTDTQYF. This chain uses TRBV4-1 with TRBJ2-3, with D unresolved. The germline V gene encodes CDR1 MGHRA and CDR2 YSYEKL. This CDR3 contains 14 residues. Between the trimmed V and J ends, which lost 4 bases and 1 base, there was a span of 9 bases.

This clone was found a few times. This chain uses TRBV5-1 with TRBJ2-3, with 9 bases aligning to TRBD2. V lost 4 bases, J lost 0 bases, and 6 bases stayed unmatched. The CDR3 is 16 residues long. Germline assignment: CDR1 SGHRS and CDR2 YFSETQ. Here the CDR3 reads CASSRWTSESTDTQYF. CDR3 bases: TGCGCCAGCAGCCGGTGGACTAGCGAGAGCACAGATACGCAGTATTTT.

The chain has TRBV5-1 and TRBJ2-7; no clear D. Trimming removed 0 bases at V and 2 bases at J, with 6 bases between. The length of the CDR3 is 13 residues. Germline-derived CDR1 and CDR2 are SGHRS and YFSETQ. The CDR3 reads CASSLGGPYEQYF. CDR3 in DNA: TGCGCCAGCAGCTTGGGAGGTCCCTACGAGCAGTACTTC.

V gene TRBV2 combines with J gene TRBJ2-1; 8 bases line up with TRBD2. Looked up from germline, CDR1 is SNHLY and CDR2 is FYNNEI. V shed 8 bases and J 8 bases; nucleotides not matched to a gene: 14. The CDR3 sequence is 15 residues long. CDR3 amino acids: CASPGTSGSVYEQFF. As DNA, the CDR3 is TGTGCCAGCCCCGGTACGAGCGGGAGTGTATATGAGCAGTTCTTC.

The genes are TRBV30 and TRBJ1-3; 8 bases agree with TRBD1. The germline V gene encodes CDR1 GTSNPN and CDR2 SVGIG (reference sequence). Unmatched junction bases numbered 11, after V lost 2 bases and J lost 8 bases. The CDR3 runs 15 residues. CDR3 DNA: TGTGCCTGGAGTCGTAAAATCGGACAGGGAGACACCATATATTTT. Protein product: CAWSRKIGQGDTIYF.

V usage is TRBV11-3 and J usage is TRBJ1-1; no clear D. V lost 4 bases to trimming and J lost 4 bases, with 7 bases between them. Germline V gives CDR1 SGHNT, CDR2 YENEEA. This CDR3 has 12 residues. The chain's CDR3 is CASSSEGTEAFF. Here the CDR3 DNA reads TGTGCCAGCAGCTCTGAGGGCACTGAAGCTTTCTTT.

This clone was detected a few times. Written as DNA, the CDR3 is TGTGCCAGCTCACCCGACGACAGGGATGAACAGCCCCAGCATTTT. Its translation: CASSPDDRDEQPQHF. The chain has TRBV18 and TRBJ1-5, with TRBD1 matching 7 bases. The CDR3 has 15 residues. CDR1 is KGHSH, CDR2 LQKENI, per germline. Germline trimming cut 3 bases from V and 7 bases from J; bases unmatched to any gene: 9.

The V gene is TRBV9, the J gene TRBJ2-5; D perhaps matches TRBD2 (5 bases). CDR1 SGDLS and CDR2 YYNGEE come from the germline V gene. V lost 2 bases, J lost 5 bases, and 13 bases lay in between. The CDR3 is 14 amino acids. CDR3 nucleotide sequence: TGTGCCAGCAGCGTGGAGGCCCCCGGGGAGACCCAGTACTTC. This gives the protein CASSVEAPGETQYF.

J is TRBJ1-4 and V is TRBV7-6, with D perhaps matching TRBD1 (5 bases). This CDR3 is 12 amino acids long. The V gene's germline CDR1 is SGHVS and CDR2 FNYEAQ. V was cut by 5 bases and J by 5 bases, with 6 bases left in between. Here the CDR3 DNA reads TGTGCCAGCAGCCGGACAAATGAAAAACTGTTTTTT. Amino acids: CASSRTNEKLFF.

The chain carries TRBV5-1 and TRBJ2-5, with 12 positions matching TRBD2. Trimming removed 5 bases from V and 2 bases from J; junction bases left unmatched: 7. The CDR3 loop spans 16 amino acids. Germline CDR1 SGHRS, CDR2 YFSETQ. As DNA, the CDR3 is TGCGCCAGCAGTTGGGGACTAGCGGGCATACAAGAGACCCAGTACTTC. Translating it yields CASSWGLAGIQETQYF.

This sequence joins TRBV7-9 and TRBJ1-2; the match to TRBD1 covers 8 bases. Trimming took 1 base from V and 3 from J; bases not matched to a gene: 4. Germline V CDR1 and CDR2: SEHNR, FQNEAQ (reference sequence). This CDR3 has 15 residues. The CDR3 loop is CASSLGPTGDYGYTF. CDR3 DNA: TGTGCCAGCAGCTTAGGGCCGACAGGGGACTATGGCTACACCTTC.

The rearrangement uses TRBV7-8 and TRBJ1-5, with unresolved D. With 5 bases removed from V and 8 bases from J, the gap between germline ends came to 13 bases. This CDR3 comprises 13 residues. Germline V gene sequence: CDR1 SGHVS, CDR2 FQNEAQ. CDR3 coding DNA: TGTGCCAGCAGCGTGTCGGTGGTTGAGCCCCAGCATTTT. This sequence encodes CASSVSVVEPQHF.